The clone carrying this TCR beta chain occurred many times. This sample was taken from a study of early T cells in non-severe SARS-CoV-2 infection. The ends lost 3 bases at V and 4 bases at J; junction bases unmatched: 8. Germline CDR1 and CDR2: SGHVS and FNYEAQ. The CDR3 totals 17 residues. As part of library construction, unique molecular identifiers were attached to individual cDNA molecules. TCRdb analysed the 5' RACE reads with MiXCR anew, one entry per CDR3 protein. The data hold tens of thousands of distinct CDR3 sequences, with around 13% observed a single time. The sequence was obtained from an adult who was a healthcare worker with PCR-confirmed SARS-CoV-2 infection or an uninfected control (not recorded which). Material: whole blood. This chain links TRBV7-6 with TRBJ2-2; 10 nucleotides align to TRBD2. CDR3 sequence (DNA): TGTGCCAGCAGCTTCTCGGGACTAGCGACTCTCACCGGGGAGCTGTTTTTT. This gives the protein CASSFSGLATLTGELFF.